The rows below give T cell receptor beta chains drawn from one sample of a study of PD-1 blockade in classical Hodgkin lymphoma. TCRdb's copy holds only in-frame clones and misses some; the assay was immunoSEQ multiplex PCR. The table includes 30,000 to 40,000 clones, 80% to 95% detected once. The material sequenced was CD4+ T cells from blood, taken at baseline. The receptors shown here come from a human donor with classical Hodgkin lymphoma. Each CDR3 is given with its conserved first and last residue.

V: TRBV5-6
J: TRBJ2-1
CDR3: CASSYAGYVGDEQFF

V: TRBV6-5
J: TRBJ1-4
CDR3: CASSYVQGRGEKLFF

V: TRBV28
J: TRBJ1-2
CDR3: CASRRPATGVYGYTF

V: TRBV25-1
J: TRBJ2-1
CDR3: CASSEWGQGRNNEQFF

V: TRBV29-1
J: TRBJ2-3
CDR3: CSVYRQGWTDTQYF

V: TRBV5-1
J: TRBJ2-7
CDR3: CASSLVTGYEQYF

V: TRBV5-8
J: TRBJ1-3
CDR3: CASSLYRTNTIYF

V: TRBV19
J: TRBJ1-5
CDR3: CASRDNSNQPQHF

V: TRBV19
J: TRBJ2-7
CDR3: CASSILAGGEYEQYF

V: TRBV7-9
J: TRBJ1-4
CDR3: CASSLVMAATNEKLFF

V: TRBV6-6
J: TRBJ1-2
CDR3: CASRYRDHGYTF

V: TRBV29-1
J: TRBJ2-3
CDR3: CSASKTSGGDTQYF

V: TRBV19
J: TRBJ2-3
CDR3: CASIDSLTADTQYF

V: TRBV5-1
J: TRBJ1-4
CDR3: CASSEGIGEKLFF

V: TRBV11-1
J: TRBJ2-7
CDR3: CASSLGFSAVTYEQYF

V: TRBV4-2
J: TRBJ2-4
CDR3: CASSHEPTGPKNIQYF

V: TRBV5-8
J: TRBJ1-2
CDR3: CASSSGPRNLTWGYGYTF

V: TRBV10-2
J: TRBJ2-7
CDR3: CASSEGSGSSYEQYF

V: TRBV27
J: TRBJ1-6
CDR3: CASSSRSDSPLHF

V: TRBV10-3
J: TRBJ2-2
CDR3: CAINARSVASGRGRTGELFF

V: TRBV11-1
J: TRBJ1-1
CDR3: CASSPPKGIGNTEAFF

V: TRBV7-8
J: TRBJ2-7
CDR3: CASSPRTGNGLYEQYF

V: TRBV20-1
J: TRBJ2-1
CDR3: CSAERNEQFF

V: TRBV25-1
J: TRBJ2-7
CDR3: CASSELNWRGGYEQYF

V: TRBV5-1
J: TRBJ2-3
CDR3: CASSFSGLPSTDTQYF

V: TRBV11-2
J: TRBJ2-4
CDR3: CASSLTKNIQYF

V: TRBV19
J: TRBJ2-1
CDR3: CASSIQAGKYNEQFF

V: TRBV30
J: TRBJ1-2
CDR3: CAWSVGSNYGYTF

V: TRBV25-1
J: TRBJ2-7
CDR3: CASREPGQGFYEQYF

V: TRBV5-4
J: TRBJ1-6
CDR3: CASSRDRASSYNSPLHF

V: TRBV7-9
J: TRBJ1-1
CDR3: CASSLGRTGGRTEAFF

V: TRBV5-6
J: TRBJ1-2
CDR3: CASSLVGYGYTF

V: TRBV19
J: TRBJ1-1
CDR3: CASSRPGQPNTEAFF